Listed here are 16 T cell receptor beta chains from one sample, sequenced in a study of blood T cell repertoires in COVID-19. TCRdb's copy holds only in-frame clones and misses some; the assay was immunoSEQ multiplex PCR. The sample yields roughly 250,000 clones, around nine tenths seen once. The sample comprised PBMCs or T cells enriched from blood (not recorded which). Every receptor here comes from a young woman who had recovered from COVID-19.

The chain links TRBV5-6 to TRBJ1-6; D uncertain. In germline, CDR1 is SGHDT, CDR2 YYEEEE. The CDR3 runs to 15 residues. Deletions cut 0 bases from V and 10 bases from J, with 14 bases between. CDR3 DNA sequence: TGTGCCAGCAGCTTGGCCATGTCGGAGAACTCACCCCTCCACTTT. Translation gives CASSLAMSENSPLHF.

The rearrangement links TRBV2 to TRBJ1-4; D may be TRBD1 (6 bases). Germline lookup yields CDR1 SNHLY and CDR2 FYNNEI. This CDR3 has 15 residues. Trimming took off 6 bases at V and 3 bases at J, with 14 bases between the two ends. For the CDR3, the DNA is TGTGCCAGCAGAGATCAGGGGAGAGCTAATGAAAAACTGTTTTTT. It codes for CASRDQGRANEKLFF.

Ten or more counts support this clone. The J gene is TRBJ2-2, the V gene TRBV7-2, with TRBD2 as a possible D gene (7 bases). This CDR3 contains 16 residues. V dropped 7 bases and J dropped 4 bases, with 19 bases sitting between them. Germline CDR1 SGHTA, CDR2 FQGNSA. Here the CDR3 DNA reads TGTGCCAGCAATAAACCGGCGGGGGCAGGCACCGGGGAGCTGTTTTTT. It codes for CASNKPAGAGTGELFF.

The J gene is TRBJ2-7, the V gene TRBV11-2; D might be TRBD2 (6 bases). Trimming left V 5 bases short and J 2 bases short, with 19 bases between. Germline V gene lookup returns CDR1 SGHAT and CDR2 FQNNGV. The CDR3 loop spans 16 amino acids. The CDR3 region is CASSPGWGGATYEQYF. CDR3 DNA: TGTGCCAGCAGCCCGGGATGGGGCGGGGCCACCTACGAGCAGTACTTC.

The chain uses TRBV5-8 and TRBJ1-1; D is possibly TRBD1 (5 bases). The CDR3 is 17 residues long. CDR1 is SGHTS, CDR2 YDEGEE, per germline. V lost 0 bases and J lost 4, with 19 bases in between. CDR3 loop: CASSLGLVVGVSTEAFF. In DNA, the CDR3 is TGTGCCAGCAGCTTGGGGCTAGTGGTAGGGGTGTCCACTGAAGCTTTCTTT. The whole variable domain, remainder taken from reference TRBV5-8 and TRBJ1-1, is EAGVTQSPTHLIKTRGQQATLRCSPISGHTSVYWYQQALGLGLQFLLWYDEGEERNRGNFPPRFSGRQFPNYSSELNVNALELEDSALYLCASSLGLVVGVSTEAFFGQGTRLTVV.

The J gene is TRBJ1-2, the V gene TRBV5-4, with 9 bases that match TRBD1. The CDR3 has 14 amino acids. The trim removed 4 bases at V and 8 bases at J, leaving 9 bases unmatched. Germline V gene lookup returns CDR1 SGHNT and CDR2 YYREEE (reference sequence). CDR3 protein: CASSHGQGPFGYTF. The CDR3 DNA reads TGTGCCAGCAGCCATGGACAGGGGCCTTTCGGCTACACCTTC. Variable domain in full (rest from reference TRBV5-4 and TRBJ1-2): ETGVTQSPTHLIKTRGQQVTLRCSSQSGHNTVSWYQQALGQGPQFIFQYYREEENGRGNFPPRFSGLQFPNYSSELNVNALELDDSALYLCASSHGQGPFGYTFGSGTRLTVV.

The CDR3 loop reads CASSQDIRGGEYF. DNA of the CDR3: TGTGCCAGCAGCCAAGATATTCGCGGGGGGGAGTACTTC. The chain couples TRBV3-1 (or the pseudogene TRBV3-2) to TRBJ2-7, with TRBD2 matching over 9 bases. The CDR3 is 13 amino acids. The germline V gene encodes CDR1 LGHDT and CDR2 YNNKEL (reference sequence). V dropped 0 bases and J dropped 11; count of bases not matched to a gene: 5.

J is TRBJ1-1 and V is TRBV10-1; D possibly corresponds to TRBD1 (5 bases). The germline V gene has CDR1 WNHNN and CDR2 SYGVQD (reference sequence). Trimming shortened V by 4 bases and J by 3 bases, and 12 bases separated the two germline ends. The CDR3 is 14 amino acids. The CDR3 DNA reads TGCGCCAGCAGTGCCCGACAGCCGGACACTGAAGCTTTCTTT. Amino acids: CASSARQPDTEAFF.

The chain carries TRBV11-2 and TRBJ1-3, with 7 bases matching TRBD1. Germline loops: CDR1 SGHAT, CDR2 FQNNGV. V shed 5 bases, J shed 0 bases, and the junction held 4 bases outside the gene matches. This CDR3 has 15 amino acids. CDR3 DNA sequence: TGTGCCAGCAGCCAACAGGGGTTCTCTGGAAACACCATATATTTT. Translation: CASSQQGFSGNTIYF.

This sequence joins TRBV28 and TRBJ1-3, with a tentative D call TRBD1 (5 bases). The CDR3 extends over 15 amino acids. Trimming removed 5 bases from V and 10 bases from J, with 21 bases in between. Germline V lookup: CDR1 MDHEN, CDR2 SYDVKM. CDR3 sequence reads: CASSTIRGLAITIYF. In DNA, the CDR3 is TGTGCCAGCAGTACCATCCGGGGACTGGCAATAACCATATATTTT.

CDR3 in amino acids: CATSDLTGGLGETQYF. The CDR3 DNA reads TGTGCCACCAGTGATTTGACCGGGGGGCTGGGAGAGACCCAGTACTTC. The chain couples TRBV24-1 to TRBJ2-5; a weak D match, TRBD2 (7 bases). Trimming shortened V by 0 bases and J by 4 bases, and 14 bases separated the two germline ends. This CDR3 is 16 amino acids long. Per the germline V gene, CDR1 is KGHDR and CDR2 is SFDVKD.

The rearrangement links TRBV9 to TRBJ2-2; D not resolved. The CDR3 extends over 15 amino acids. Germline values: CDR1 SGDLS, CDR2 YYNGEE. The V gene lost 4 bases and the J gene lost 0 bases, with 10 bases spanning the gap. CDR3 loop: CASSPLTANTGELFF. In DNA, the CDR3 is TGTGCCAGCAGCCCACTAACGGCGAACACCGGGGAGCTGTTTTTT.

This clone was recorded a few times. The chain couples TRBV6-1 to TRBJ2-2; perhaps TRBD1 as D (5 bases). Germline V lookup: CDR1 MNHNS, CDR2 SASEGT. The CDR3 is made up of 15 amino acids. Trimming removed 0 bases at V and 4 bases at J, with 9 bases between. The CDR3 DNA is TGTGCCAGCAGTGAAGCTGCAGGGTCCACCGGGGAGCTGTTTTTT. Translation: CASSEAAGSTGELFF.

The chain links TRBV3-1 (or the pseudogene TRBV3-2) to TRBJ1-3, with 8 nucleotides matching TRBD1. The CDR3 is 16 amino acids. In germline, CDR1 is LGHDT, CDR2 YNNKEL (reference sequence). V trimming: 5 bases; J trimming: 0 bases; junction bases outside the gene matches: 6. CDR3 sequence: CASSIRQGFSGNTIYF. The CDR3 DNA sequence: TGTGCCAGCAGCATCCGACAGGGGTTCTCTGGAAACACCATATATTTT.

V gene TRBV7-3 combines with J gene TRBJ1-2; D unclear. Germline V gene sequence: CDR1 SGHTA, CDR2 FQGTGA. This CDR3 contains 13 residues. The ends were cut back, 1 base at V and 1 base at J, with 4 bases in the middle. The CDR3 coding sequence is TGTGCCAGCAGCTTAAGCAGTAACTATGGCTACACCTTC. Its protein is CASSLSSNYGYTF.

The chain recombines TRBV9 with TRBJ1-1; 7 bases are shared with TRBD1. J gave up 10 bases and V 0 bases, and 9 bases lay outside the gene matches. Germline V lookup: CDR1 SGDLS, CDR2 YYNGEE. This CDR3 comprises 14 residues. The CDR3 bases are TGTGCCAGCAGCGTAGAAGCGCGCGGGACAGCAGCTTTCTTT. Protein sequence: CASSVEARGTAAFF. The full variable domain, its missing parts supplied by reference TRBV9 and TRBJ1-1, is DSGVTQTPKHLITATGQRVTLRCSPRSGDLSVYWYQQSLDQGLQFLIQYYNGEERAKGNILERFSAQQFPDLHSELNLSSLELGDSALYFCASSVEARGTAAFFGQGTRLTVV.